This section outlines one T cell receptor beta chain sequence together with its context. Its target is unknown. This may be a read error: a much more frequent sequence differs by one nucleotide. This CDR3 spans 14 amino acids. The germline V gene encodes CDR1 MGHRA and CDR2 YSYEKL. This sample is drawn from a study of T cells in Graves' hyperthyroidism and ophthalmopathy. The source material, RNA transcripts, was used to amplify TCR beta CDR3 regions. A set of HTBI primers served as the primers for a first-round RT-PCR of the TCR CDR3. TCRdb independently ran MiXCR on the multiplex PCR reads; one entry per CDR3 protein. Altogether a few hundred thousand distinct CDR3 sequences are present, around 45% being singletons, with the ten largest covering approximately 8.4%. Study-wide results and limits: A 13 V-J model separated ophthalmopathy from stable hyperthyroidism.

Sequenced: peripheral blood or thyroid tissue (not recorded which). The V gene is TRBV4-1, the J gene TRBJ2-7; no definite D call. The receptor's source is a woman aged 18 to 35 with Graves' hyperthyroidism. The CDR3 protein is CASSHPSSSYEQCF. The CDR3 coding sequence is TGCGCCAGCAGCCACCCCAGCTCTTCCTACGAGCAGTGCTTC.